This T cell receptor (beta chain) is drawn from a study of neurological immune-mediated disorders. Study-level points and caveats: Patients with HTLV-1-associated myelopathy showed the most TCR clonal expansion. Those with multiple sclerosis showed the least, falling below healthy controls.

CDR3 length equals 16 residues. Per germline, CDR1 SGHVS and CDR2 FQNEAQ. The V gene end was trimmed by 5 bases and the J gene end by 0 bases; junction bases not matched to a gene: 6. This clonotype came up many times. The antigen is undetermined. TCRdb re-analysed the 5' RACE reads in MiXCR, keeping a single row per CDR3 protein. Among roughly 120,000 distinct CDR3 sequences listed, about 3.2% were seen once. The origin of this receptor is a woman aged 30 to 39 with multiple sclerosis. The genes are TRBV7-8 and TRBJ1-3, with 8 bases lining up with TRBD1. Material: PBMCs. CDR3 in amino acids: CASSRTTGGSGNTIYF. The CDR3 nucleotides are TGTGCCAGCAGCAGAACCACAGGGGGCTCTGGAAACACCATATATTTT.